A single sample is the source of the 31 T cell receptor beta chains below, sequenced in a study of a mutant IDH1 vaccine in newly diagnosed glioma. The time point denotes: week 35, safety follow-up. Each dose of the vaccine consisted of 300 ug of mutant IDH1 20-mer peptide, with topical imiquimod. Sequencing was performed with immunoSEQ multiplex PCR; in TCRdb, only in-frame clones are kept and a portion is missing. Of 60,000 to 75,000 clones detected, about 87% appear once; the ten largest clones hold 1.5% to 2.5%. No antigen has been assigned to these receptors. The sample consisted of PBMCs, taken from a glioma patient whose treatment included an IDH1 peptide vaccine. All receptors derive from a man aged 25-40 years with glioma.

The rearrangement uses TRBV7-2 and TRBJ2-7; 7 positions match TRBD1. The CDR3 contains 14 residues. Germline loops: CDR1 SGHTA, CDR2 FQGNSA. The V gene end was trimmed by 5 bases and the J gene end by 2 bases; junction bases not matched to a gene: 6. CDR3 nucleotides: TGTGCCAGCAGCCCCAGGACAGGTCCCTACGAGCAGTACTTC. This translates into CASSPRTGPYEQYF.

V gene TRBV2 combines with J gene TRBJ2-5; D may be TRBD2 (5 bases). Trimming took off 6 bases at V and 2 bases at J, with 25 bases between the two ends. From germline, CDR1 is SNHLY and CDR2 FYNNEI. This CDR3 is built from 18 residues. The CDR3 region is CASSTDPLGRSEQETQYF. The CDR3 DNA sequence: TGTGCCAGCAGCACCGATCCGTTAGGGAGATCGGAACAAGAGACCCAGTACTTC.

The V and J genes are TRBV11-3 and TRBJ2-2; the match to TRBD1 covers 9 bases. This CDR3 spans 15 amino acids. The germline CDR1 and CDR2 sequences are SGHNT and YENEEA. J was trimmed by 4 bases and V by 3 bases; bases with no gene match: 3. The DNA of the CDR3 is TGTGCCAGCAGCTTCTTGACAGGGGGCACCGGGGAGCTGTTTTTT. This encodes CASSFLTGGTGELFF.

This clone was counted once. This chain joins TRBV29-1 and TRBJ2-2, with 7 nucleotides matching TRBD1. Germline CDR1 reads SQVTM; CDR2 reads ANQGSEA. The CDR3 runs to 14 residues. Trimming cost V 4 bases and J 1 base; bases outside gene matches: 3. The CDR3 loop is CSVVRQGNTGELFF. CDR3 coding DNA: TGCAGCGTTGTCCGACAGGGGAACACCGGGGAGCTGTTTTTT.

V is TRBV28 and J is TRBJ1-2; D is unresolved. Germline V gene lookup returns CDR1 MDHEN and CDR2 SYDVKM. This CDR3 has 14 residues. V lost 5 bases and J lost 4, with 14 bases in between. The DNA for the CDR3 is TGTGCCAGCAGTACAACCAATAGGGCCTATGGCTACACCTTC. This translates into CASSTTNRAYGYTF.

The gene calls are TRBV29-1 and TRBJ1-2, with TRBD1 identical over 11 bases. Germline lookup yields CDR1 SQVTM and CDR2 ANQGSEA. Trimming cost V 5 bases and J 6 bases; bases outside gene matches: 5. CDR3 length: 13 residues. The DNA of the CDR3 is TGCAGCGTTCAGGGGACAGGGGGACATGGCTACACCTTC. This codes for CSVQGTGGHGYTF. The entire variable domain, with the rest obtained from reference TRBV29-1 and TRBJ1-2, is as follows: SAVISQKPSRDICQRGTSLTIQCQVDSQVTMMFWYRQQPGQSLTLIATANQGSEATYESGFVIDKFPISRPNLTFSTLTVSNMSPEDSSIYLCSVQGTGGHGYTFGSGTRLTVV.

This sequence joins TRBV6-5 and TRBJ2-3; D may be TRBD1 or TRBD2 (5 bases each). V lost 10 bases and J lost 4, with 15 bases in between. Germline V lookup: CDR1 MNHEY, CDR2 SVGAGI. The CDR3 consists of 13 residues. CDR3 DNA: TGTGCCACCCGGGGCAACATCCCAGATACGCAGTATTTT. Protein product: CATRGNIPDTQYF.

J is TRBJ2-7 and V is TRBV9, with a weak D call TRBD1 (6 bases). This CDR3 has 17 amino acids. Germline V gives CDR1 SGDLS, CDR2 YYNGEE. Trimming cost V 4 bases and J 1 base, with 21 bases left between them. DNA for the CDR3: TGTGCCAGCAGCCCCCGCGCCGGGACACCTTATTCCTACGAGCAGTACTTC. Protein sequence: CASSPRAGTPYSYEQYF.

This rearrangement joins TRBV19 to TRBJ1-3; tentatively, D is TRBD1 (5 bases). Trimming pared 7 bases from V and 0 bases from J, leaving 10 bases between. This CDR3 is 14 amino acids long. CDR1 is LNHDA and CDR2 is SQIVND in the germline V gene (reference sequence). The CDR3 is CASTTVSSGNTIYF. The CDR3 bases are TGTGCCAGTACGACAGTAAGCTCTGGAAACACCATATATTTT. The whole variable domain, remainder taken from reference TRBV19 and TRBJ1-3, is DGGITQSPKYLFRKEGQNVTLSCEQNLNHDAMYWYRQDPGQGLRLIYYSQIVNDFQKGDIAEGYSVSREKKESFPLTVTSAQKNPTAFYLCASTTVSSGNTIYFGEGSWLTVV.

The V gene is TRBV2, the J gene TRBJ1-2; D perhaps matches TRBD1 (5 bases). CDR3 length equals 14 residues. The V end lost 3 bases, the J end lost 0 bases, and 8 bases lay between the germline ends. Germline assignment: CDR1 SNHLY and CDR2 FYNNEI. The CDR3 DNA is TGTGCCAGCAGTGACAGGGTCCCTAACTATGGCTACACCTTC. Its translation is CASSDRVPNYGYTF.

The CDR3 reads CASSLTGVSYNEQFF. CDR3 coding DNA: TGTGCCAGCAGCCTCACAGGGGTGTCCTACAATGAGCAGTTCTTC. The V call is TRBV7-3, the J call TRBJ2-1; 7 bases are a match to TRBD1. Germline V gene lookup returns CDR1 SGHTA and CDR2 FQGTGA. The length of the CDR3 is 15 residues. Trimming removed 5 bases from V and 1 base from J; junction bases left unmatched: 5.

CDR3 sequence (DNA): TGTGCCTGGAATACAGGGCCCGATCAGCCCCAGCATTTT. Protein product: CAWNTGPDQPQHF. The chain combines TRBV30 with TRBJ1-5, with TRBD1 as a possible D gene (6 bases). This CDR3 has 13 residues. Germline V CDR1 and CDR2: GTSNPN, SVGIG (reference sequence). Trimming left V 4 bases short and J 5 bases short, with 12 bases between.

The CDR3 DNA is TGTGCCATCGCCGGCGAGGCTGAAGCTTTCTTT. Protein sequence: CAIAGEAEAFF. The chain couples TRBV10-3 to TRBJ1-1; unclear D gene. There are 11 residues in the CDR3. The V end lost 8 bases, the J end lost 6 bases, and 10 bases lay between the germline ends. From germline, CDR1 is ENHRY and CDR2 SYGVKD.

This clone came up once. The J gene is TRBJ2-3, the V gene TRBV19; possible D gene TRBD2, 5 bases. The V end lost 4 bases, the J end lost 2 bases, and 13 bases lay between the germline ends. The CDR3 totals 15 residues. The germline V gene has CDR1 LNHDA and CDR2 SQIVND (reference sequence). The CDR3 region has the DNA TGTGCCAGTAGTAACCGGGATCCATTCACAGATACGCAGTATTTT. Residues: CASSNRDPFTDTQYF.

J is TRBJ2-1 and V is TRBV19; TRBD2 might be the D (5 bases). The CDR3 contains 17 residues. Trimming took off 0 bases at V and 2 bases at J, with 14 bases between the two ends. Germline V gene data show CDR1 as LNHDA and CDR2 as SQIVND (reference sequence). The CDR3 region has the DNA TGTGCCAGTAGTATAGAAGCTCAACTAGAAACCTACAATGAGCAGTTCTTC. It specifies CASSIEAQLETYNEQFF. Full variable domain (missing parts from reference TRBV19 and TRBJ2-1): DGGITQSPKYLFRKEGQNVTLSCEQNLNHDAMYWYRQDPGQGLRLIYYSQIVNDFQKGDIAEGYSVSREKKESFPLTVTSAQKNPTAFYLCASSIEAQLETYNEQFFGPGTRLTVL.

The genes are TRBV5-1 and TRBJ2-1, with D perhaps TRBD1 or TRBD2 (6 bases each). The CDR3 is 12 amino acids. Germline lookup yields CDR1 SGHRS and CDR2 YFSETQ. V lost 2 bases to trimming and J lost 10 bases, with 10 bases between them. The CDR3: CASSFTGREQFF. The CDR3 DNA sequence: TGCGCCAGCAGCTTCACAGGGAGGGAGCAGTTCTTC.

This clone is labeled medium-sized (0.01 to 0.1%). J is TRBJ1-1 and V is TRBV30; D call uncertain. Germline V lookup: CDR1 GTSNPN, CDR2 SVGIG (reference sequence). The CDR3 has 12 amino acids. V was pared by 7 bases and J by 6 bases, with 15 bases between. DNA of the CDR3: TGTGCCTCCCTGGCGGACTGGGCTGAAGCTTTCTTT. Translated, it gives CASLADWAEAFF.

The rearrangement uses TRBV4-1 and TRBJ1-5; unclear D gene. Germline assignment: CDR1 MGHRA and CDR2 YSYEKL. The CDR3 is 17 amino acids. Trimming left V 0 bases short and J 4 bases short, with 16 bases between. CDR3 residues: CASSQERAEFPNQPQHF. The CDR3 DNA sequence: TGCGCCAGCAGCCAAGAACGAGCCGAGTTTCCAAATCAGCCCCAGCATTTT.

This chain uses TRBV4-2 with TRBJ2-3; 9 bases are a match to TRBD1. CDR1 and CDR2 from the germline V gene are LGHNA and YNFKEQ. After removal of 4 bases from V and 3 bases from J, the junction contained 5 bases not matched to a gene. This CDR3 comprises 15 residues. Here the CDR3 reads CASSPGTGITDTQYF. CDR3 bases: TGTGCCAGCAGCCCCGGGACAGGGATAACAGATACGCAGTATTTT.

This chain links TRBV18 with TRBJ1-1; a possible D gene is TRBD1 (5 bases). The CDR3 has 14 residues. V gave up 1 base and J gave up 5 bases, with 11 bases separating them. Germline V gives CDR1 KGHSH, CDR2 LQKENI. The CDR3 region has the DNA TGTGCCAGCTCACCACGGGACGAGAGGACTGAAGCTTTCTTT. Its translation is CASSPRDERTEAFF.

The genes are TRBV18 and TRBJ1-5; the D gene is possibly TRBD1 (6 bases). V was cut by 1 base and J by 4 bases, with 11 bases left in between. Germline loops: CDR1 KGHSH, CDR2 LQKENI. This CDR3 has 15 amino acids. For the CDR3, the DNA is TGTGCCAGCTCACCACTCCGGACAGCTAATCAGCCCCAGCATTTT. Its protein product is CASSPLRTANQPQHF.

In DNA form, the CDR3 reads TGTGCCAGCAGTGACAAACAGGGAGGAGCCTACGAGCAGTACTTC. It translates to CASSDKQGGAYEQYF. The rearrangement joins TRBV25-1 to TRBJ2-7; D tentatively fits TRBD1 or TRBD2 (6 bases each). The length of the CDR3 is 15 residues. Germline V gives CDR1 MGHDK, CDR2 SYGVNS. The ends were cut back, 3 bases at V and 2 bases at J, with 14 bases in the middle.

V is TRBV6-5 and J is TRBJ2-7; TRBD2 might be the D (6 bases). The CDR3 spans 14 residues. The germline CDR1 and CDR2 sequences are MNHEY and SVGAGI. The ends were cut back, 2 bases at V and 0 bases at J, with 8 bases in the middle. CDR3 in amino acids: CASSYVSGSYEQYF. Here the CDR3 DNA reads TGTGCCAGCAGTTACGTTAGCGGCTCCTACGAGCAGTACTTC.

This rearrangement joins TRBV7-9 to TRBJ1-1, with D unclear. The CDR3 contains 14 residues. The germline V and J ends were trimmed by 5 bases and 4 bases, with 14 bases remaining between them. Germline assignment: CDR1 SEHNR and CDR2 FQNEAQ (reference sequence). This chain's CDR3 is CASSDQSRVTEAFF. The CDR3 DNA sequence: TGTGCCAGCAGCGACCAATCGAGGGTCACTGAAGCTTTCTTT.

J is TRBJ2-1 and V is TRBV30; 8 bases align to TRBD2. The CDR3 covers 14 residues. The junction had 12 bases not matched to a gene; V was cut back by 8 bases and J by 6 bases. The germline V gene encodes CDR1 GTSNPN and CDR2 SVGIG (reference sequence). CDR3 bases: TGTGCCAAAAAACCGGGACTAGTACGCAATGAGCAGTTCTTC. As protein: CAKKPGLVRNEQFF.

The chain uses TRBV6-1 and TRBJ2-7, with D possibly TRBD1 on 6 matching bases. Trimming stripped 7 bases from V and 5 bases from J, with 18 bases between. The germline V gene encodes CDR1 MNHNS and CDR2 SASEGT. The CDR3 is 14 residues long. The DNA of the CDR3 is TGTGCCAGCATTAGGGACAATATCTACCACGAGCAGTACTTC. Its protein is CASIRDNIYHEQYF.

The genes are TRBV2 and TRBJ2-7; D is perhaps TRBD1 (5 bases). The ends were cut back, 5 bases at V and 6 bases at J, with 11 bases in the middle. Germline values: CDR1 SNHLY, CDR2 FYNNEI. CDR3 length: 12 residues. As DNA, the CDR3 is TGTGCCAGCAGTAACCAGGGTGTCGAGCAGTACTTC. Protein: CASSNQGVEQYF.

The chain employs TRBV7-9 and TRBJ2-7; 8 nucleotides agree with TRBD1. CDR1 is SEHNR, CDR2 FQNEAQ, per germline (reference sequence). V lost 3 bases, J lost 0 bases, and 4 bases stayed unmatched. The CDR3 covers 15 residues. CDR3 region: CASSFGTGLSYEQYF. CDR3 sequence (DNA): TGTGCCAGCAGCTTCGGGACAGGACTCTCCTACGAGCAGTACTTC.

Comments on this clone: Other DNA sequences in the same sample also yield this CDR3. The V call is TRBV6-5, the J call TRBJ1-5; 8 nucleotides align to TRBD1. V gave up 6 bases and J gave up 5 bases; unmatched junction bases: 6. CDR1 and CDR2 from the germline V gene are MNHEY and SVGAGI. CDR3 size: 14 residues. The CDR3 protein is CASSRGQGHQPQHF. In DNA, the CDR3 is TGTGCCAGCAGCAGGGGGCAGGGACATCAGCCCCAGCATTTT.

The chain combines TRBV6-5 with TRBJ2-3; 9 bases line up with TRBD1. The J segment lost 5 bases and the V segment lost 6 bases, leaving 3 bases of the junction unmatched. CDR1 and CDR2 (germline): MNHEY, SVGAGI. CDR3 size: 13 residues. The CDR3 nucleotides are TGTGCCAGCAGGACGGACAGGGGAGATACGCAGTATTTT. The encoded protein is CASRTDRGDTQYF.

Regarding this clone: Different DNA sequences within this sample yield the same CDR3. The chain carries TRBV9 and TRBJ2-1; no definite D call. CDR3 length: 13 amino acids. The germline V and J ends were trimmed by 2 bases and 5 bases, with 8 bases remaining between them. CDR1 SGDLS and CDR2 YYNGEE come from the germline V gene. CDR3 sequence reads: CASSVSVDNEQFF. The CDR3 DNA reads TGTGCCAGCAGCGTGTCCGTAGACAATGAGCAGTTCTTC. Drawing the rest from reference TRBV9 and TRBJ2-1, the complete variable domain is DSGVTQTPKHLITATGQRVTLRCSPRSGDLSVYWYQQSLDQGLQFLIQYYNGEERAKGNILERFSAQQFPDLHSELNLSSLELGDSALYFCASSVSVDNEQFFGPGTRLTVL.